Below, 9 T cell receptor beta chains from the same sample are listed, as sequenced in a study of shared clonotypes between healthy human individuals. The assay was immunoSEQ multiplex PCR, and TCRdb's table has in-frame clones only and misses some. The sample has about 2.4 million clones; approximately 94% are singletons. The sample consisted of naive CD4+ T cells from PBMCs. Subset meaning: CD45RA+ positively selected. These receptors were obtained from a man younger than 35 in good health. Some clones in this sample may be carry-over from other donors' samples.

This chain connects TRBV27 to TRBJ2-1, with 8 bases that match TRBD1. J lost 3 bases, V lost 0 bases, and 4 bases had no gene match. The CDR3 has 16 amino acids. CDR1 MNHEY and CDR2 SMNVEV come from the germline V gene (reference sequence). CDR3 protein: CASSLSGTGDYNEQFF. CDR3 DNA: TGTGCCAGCAGTTTATCGGGGACAGGAGACTACAATGAGCAGTTCTTC.

In the case of this clone: The same CDR3 arises from other DNA sequences in this sample as well. V and J are TRBV7-6 and TRBJ2-7; D not certain. Germline-derived CDR1 and CDR2 are SGHVS and FNYEAQ. Deletions cut 5 bases from V and 2 bases from J, with 7 bases between. The CDR3 covers 12 residues. CDR3 coding DNA: TGTGCCAGCAGCCTGCGACCCTACGAGCAGTACTTC. As protein: CASSLRPYEQYF.

This sequence joins TRBV5-4 and TRBJ2-7; 8 bases align to TRBD1. This CDR3 region has 15 residues. V lost 3 bases to trimming and J lost 6 bases; unmatched junction nucleotides: 11. Germline V gene lookup returns CDR1 SGHNT and CDR2 YYREEE (reference sequence). CDR3 bases: TGTGCCAGCAGCTCCCAGGACAGGGCGTACGGCGAGCAGTACTTC. Translating gives CASSSQDRAYGEQYF.

The chain has TRBV4-3 and TRBJ1-2; D not resolved. The germline CDR1 and CDR2 sequences are LGHNA and YSLEER. Trimming pared 3 bases from V and 4 bases from J, leaving 12 bases between. This CDR3 spans 14 amino acids. CDR3 coding DNA: TGCGCCAGCAGCCAGGAACCGGACTCCTATGGCTACACCTTC. It encodes CASSQEPDSYGYTF.

J is TRBJ1-1 and V is TRBV29-1; D remains unclear. Germline lookup yields CDR1 SQVTM and CDR2 ANQGSEA. Trimming stripped 5 bases from V and 5 bases from J, with 15 bases between. CDR3 length: 13 amino acids. For the CDR3, the DNA is TGCAGCGTTCAAGGTCCTACGAGGACTGAAGCTTTCTTT. Amino acid sequence: CSVQGPTRTEAFF.

The rearrangement uses TRBV18 and TRBJ1-1; 9 nucleotides match TRBD1. This CDR3 spans 16 amino acids. The V segment lost 3 bases and the J segment 0 bases; nucleotides outside the gene matches: 5. CDR1 is KGHSH and CDR2 is LQKENI in the germline V gene. This CDR3 reads CASSPRGQGLNTEAFF. The DNA for the CDR3 is TGTGCCAGCTCACCCCGGGGACAGGGACTGAACACTGAAGCTTTCTTT.

V usage is TRBV7-3 and J usage is TRBJ2-5; 8 bases agree with TRBD1. The germline gives CDR1 SGHTA, CDR2 FQGTGA. V trimming: 2 bases; J trimming: 1 base; junction bases outside the gene matches: 0. The CDR3 totals 14 residues. The CDR3 DNA follows: TGTGCCAGCAGCTTACAGGGGGCCCAAGAGACCCAGTACTTC. It translates to CASSLQGAQETQYF. The full variable domain, rest sourced from reference TRBV7-3 and TRBJ2-5, is GAGVSQTPSNKVTEKGKYVELRCDPISGHTALYWYRQSLGQGPEFLIYFQGTGAADDSGLPNDRFFAVRPEGSVSTLKIQRTERGDSAVYLCASSLQGAQETQYFGPGTRLLVL.

The chain carries TRBV19 and TRBJ2-3, with 9 bases aligning to TRBD2. Unmatched junction bases numbered 11, after V lost 4 bases and J lost 15 bases. Germline V gene sequence: CDR1 LNHDA, CDR2 SQIVND (reference sequence). The CDR3 totals 13 residues. CDR3 residues: CASSTTSSGSVYF. CDR3 in DNA: TGTGCCAGTAGTACAACGAGTAGCGGGAGTGTATATTTT.

This chain connects TRBV28 to TRBJ1-2, with a possible D match to TRBD1 (5 bases). Per germline, CDR1 MDHEN and CDR2 SYDVKM. Trimming removed 1 base at V and 4 bases at J, with 16 bases between. The CDR3 loop spans 16 amino acids. CDR3 sequence reads: CASSLSGGVFTYGYTF. CDR3 DNA sequence: TGTGCCAGCAGTTTATCGGGAGGGGTTTTTACCTATGGCTACACCTTC.